One sample yielded the 26 T cell receptor beta chains listed below, sequenced in a study of post-analysis software for immune sequencing data. Antigens of these TCRs are unknown. Prepared TCR beta cDNA libraries contained unique molecular identifiers. TCRdb redid the calling of the PCR reads with MiXCR, one entry per CDR3 protein. The sample consists of a few hundred thousand distinct CDR3 sequences, 36% of them appearing once. Study conclusions and caveats: Five TRBV segments were more frequent in patients than controls; TRBV5-6, TRBV5-1 and TRBV20-1 belonged to this group.

The sequencing sample was made of blood. These TCRs come from a girl aged 10-17 years with multiple sclerosis.

Many counts were recorded for this clonotype. The J gene is TRBJ2-3, the V gene TRBV20-1, with 8 bases that match TRBD1. Per the germline V gene, CDR1 is DFQATT and CDR2 is SNEGSKA (reference sequence). The CDR3 contains 14 residues. V lost 6 bases to trimming and J lost 1 base; unmatched junction nucleotides: 6. CDR3 sequence: CSAPGTGGTDTQYF. CDR3 DNA sequence: TGCAGTGCCCCCGGGACAGGAGGCACAGATACGCAGTATTTT.

The chain combines TRBV7-6 with TRBJ1-1, with 8 bases aligning to TRBD1. Per the germline V gene, CDR1 is SGHVS and CDR2 is FNYEAQ. After removal of 4 bases from V and 1 base from J, the junction contained 5 bases not matched to a gene. The CDR3 sequence is 15 residues long. The CDR3 sequence is CASSSGGVRNTEAFF. CDR3 nucleotide sequence: TGTGCCAGCAGCTCAGGGGGCGTGAGGAACACTGAAGCTTTCTTT.

The chain is built from TRBV7-3 and TRBJ2-1, with 14 bases lining up with TRBD2. The V gene's germline CDR1 is SGHTA and CDR2 FQGTGA. The CDR3 is 16 residues long. V was pared by 2 bases and J by 9 bases, with 6 bases of the junction left unmatched. Written as DNA, the CDR3 is TGTGCCAGCAGCTTAGTAGGGACTAGCGGGAGAACTGAGCAGTTCTTC. Protein product: CASSLVGTSGRTEQFF. Using reference TRBV7-3 and TRBJ2-1 for the parts outside the CDR3, the full variable domain is GAGVSQTPSNKVTEKGKYVELRCDPISGHTALYWYRQSLGQGPEFLIYFQGTGAADDSGLPNDRFFAVRPEGSVSTLKIQRTERGDSAVYLCASSLVGTSGRTEQFFGPGTRLTVL.

This clonotype was recorded a few times. V is TRBV25-1 and J is TRBJ2-2; D is possibly TRBD1 (5 bases). The germline CDR1 and CDR2 sequences are MGHDK and SYGVNS. CDR3 length: 15 residues. Trimming removed 0 bases at V and 3 bases at J, with 8 bases between. CDR3 in amino acids: CASSEYNRHTGELFF. The DNA of the CDR3 is TGTGCCAGCAGTGAATATAACAGGCACACCGGGGAGCTGTTTTTT.

This clonotype has at least ten counts. The genes are TRBV25-1 and TRBJ2-1; D unclear. The CDR3 spans 13 residues. Germline-derived CDR1 and CDR2 are MGHDK and SYGVNS. V shed 6 bases and J shed 8 bases, with 14 bases lying between them. The CDR3 DNA is TGTGCCAGCAGCCGCCAGGCGGACGATGAGCAGTTCTTC. Translated, it gives CASSRQADDEQFF. The full variable domain, with the rest looked up from reference TRBV25-1 and TRBJ2-1, is EADIYQTPRYLVIGTGKKITLECSQTMGHDKMYWYQQDPGMELHLIHYSYGVNSTEKGDLSSESTVSRIRTEHFPLTLESARPSHTSQYLCASSRQADDEQFFGPGTRLTVL.

This clonotype has a count of ten or more. The chain couples TRBV6-5 to TRBJ1-6; a weak D match, TRBD1 (6 bases). Trimming cost V 6 bases and J 4 bases, with 13 bases left between them. Germline lookup yields CDR1 MNHEY and CDR2 SVGAGI. The CDR3 is 15 residues long. CDR3 bases: TGTGCCAGCAGGGACCAGGGGCAGTATAATTCACCCCTCCACTTT. Amino acids: CASRDQGQYNSPLHF.

The CDR3 reads CASSGPLGKQFF. CDR3 coding DNA: TGTGCCAGCAGTGGCCCACTGGGGAAGCAGTTCTTC. This rearrangement joins TRBV12-3 or TRBV12-4 to TRBJ2-1; the D is unclear. The CDR3 is 12 residues long. Trimming removed 5 bases at V and 11 bases at J, with 13 bases between.

The chain employs TRBV5-1 and TRBJ2-5; the D gene is possibly TRBD2 (6 bases). TRBJ2-7 matches the DNA end more closely, so the J call is doubtful. The CDR3 consists of 14 residues. Germline values: CDR1 SGHRS, CDR2 YFSETQ. CDR3 sequence (DNA): TGCGCCAGCAGCTTGTTTACGGGAGAGTACGAGCAGTACTTC. This translates into CASSLFTGEYEQYF.

V gene TRBV5-1 combines with J gene TRBJ2-5; a weak D match, TRBD1 (6 bases). The J call is in doubt because the DNA end fits TRBJ2-7 better. CDR3 length equals 13 residues. Germline assignment: CDR1 SGHRS and CDR2 YFSETQ. CDR3 amino acids: CASSGGHPYEQYF. Here the CDR3 DNA reads TGCGCCAGCAGCGGGGGACACCCCTACGAGCAGTACTTC.

In this sample, this clonotype turned up many times. J is TRBJ2-1 and V is TRBV6-4, with TRBD2 identical over 8 bases. V was clipped by 0 bases and J by 8 bases; unmatched bases: 9. The CDR3 has 16 amino acids. The germline V gene has CDR1 MRHNA and CDR2 SNTAGT. The CDR3 loop is CASSDSPAGAGHEQFF. The CDR3 region has the DNA TGTGCCAGCAGTGACTCCCCAGCGGGAGCGGGCCATGAGCAGTTCTTC.

The chain couples TRBV6-2 or TRBV6-3 to TRBJ2-1; 12 nucleotides agree with TRBD2. This CDR3 comprises 14 residues. Germline lookup yields CDR1 MNHEY and CDR2 SVGEGT. V was pared by 6 bases and J by 10 bases, with 7 bases of the junction left unmatched. The DNA for the CDR3 is TGTGCCAGCAGCAAGACTAGCGGGGGTTCAGAGCAGTTCTTC. Its translation is CASSKTSGGSEQFF.

The chain carries TRBV12-3 or TRBV12-4 and TRBJ2-1, with 8 bases fitting TRBD2. The CDR3 spans 15 residues. V was pared by 6 bases and J by 7 bases, with 11 bases of the junction left unmatched. In DNA form, the CDR3 reads TGTGCCAGCAGGGGGACTAGAGGGAGAGCAAATGAGCAGTTCTTC. Translating gives CASRGTRGRANEQFF.

This clonotype was found many times. V usage is TRBV11-2 and J usage is TRBJ1-4; unclear D gene. Germline loops: CDR1 SGHAT, CDR2 FQNNGV. The CDR3 loop spans 14 amino acids. The V end lost 1 base, the J end lost 12 bases, and 15 bases lay between the germline ends. The CDR3 loop reads CASSLGTMRQQLFF. CDR3 DNA: TGTGCCAGCAGCTTAGGAACCATGAGGCAGCAACTGTTTTTT.

V gene TRBV7-9 combines with J gene TRBJ2-2; D may be TRBD2 (5 bases). Germline V gives CDR1 SEHNR, CDR2 FQNEAQ (reference sequence). V lost 5 bases, J lost 9 bases, and 10 bases lay in between. This CDR3 spans 12 amino acids. CDR3 nucleotides: TGTGCCAGCAGCAAAGGGAGTTGGGAGCTGTTTTTT. Translating gives CASSKGSWELFF.

To note about this clonotype: One base away lies a much larger clone, so this may be a sequencing read error. V gene TRBV5-5 combines with J gene TRBJ1-2; D not resolved. The V gene's germline CDR1 is SGHKS and CDR2 YYEKEE (reference sequence). V was cut by 0 bases and J by 2 bases, with 8 bases left in between. CDR3 length: 14 amino acids. The CDR3 protein is CASSLERRNYGYTF. In DNA, the CDR3 is TGTGCCAGCAGCTTGGAGAGGAGGAACTATGGCTACACCTTC. Together with reference TRBV5-5 and TRBJ1-2, the CDR3 gives the full variable domain: DAGVTQSPTHLIKTRGQQVTLRCSPISGHKSVSWYQQVLGQGPQFIFQYYEKEERGRGNFPDRFSARQFPNYSSELNVNALLLGDSALYLCASSLERRNYGYTFGSGTRLTVV.

The table lists this clonotype with a few counts. The chain links TRBV18 to TRBJ1-6; D gene ambiguous. CDR1 is KGHSH, CDR2 LQKENI, per germline. There are 13 residues in the CDR3. V lost 3 bases and J 9 bases, leaving 9 bases between the germline ends. The CDR3 DNA is TGTGCCAGCTCACCCTTCCTGGGTTCACCCCTCCACTTT. Protein: CASSPFLGSPLHF.

The chain joins TRBV5-1 to TRBJ1-5; D may be TRBD1 (6 bases). Looked up from germline, CDR1 is SGHRS and CDR2 is YFSETQ. The ends were cut back, 0 bases at V and 4 bases at J, with 11 bases in the middle. The CDR3 extends over 15 amino acids. The CDR3 DNA reads as TGCGCCAGCAGCTTGGACGGGGGCAGGAATCAGCCCCAGCATTTT. Protein product: CASSLDGGRNQPQHF.

In this sample, this clonotype turned up many times. The chain recombines TRBV7-9 with TRBJ2-1, with a possible D match to TRBD1 (5 bases). V was clipped by 5 bases and J by 3 bases, with 14 bases between them. Germline-derived CDR1 and CDR2 are SEHNR and FQNEAQ (reference sequence). CDR3 length: 15 residues. The chain's CDR3 is CASSPRQTLYNEQFF. CDR3 bases: TGTGCCAGCAGCCCGCGACAGACCCTCTACAATGAGCAGTTCTTC.

Concerning this clonotype: Possible read error: a much larger clone is one base away. The V gene is TRBV20-1, the J gene TRBJ2-1; 12 bases agree with TRBD2. There are 15 residues in the CDR3. CDR1 DFQATT and CDR2 SNEGSKA come from the germline V gene (reference sequence). CDR3 in amino acids: CSARDRTSGTNEQVF. The CDR3 DNA reads TGCAGTGCTAGAGATCGGACTAGCGGGACCAATGAGCAGGTCTTC.

This clonotype came up a few times. V is TRBV10-3 and J is TRBJ1-5; D might be TRBD1 (6 bases). CDR1 ENHRY and CDR2 SYGVKD come from the germline V gene. This CDR3 is 15 amino acids long. The germline V and J ends were trimmed by 4 bases and 1 base, with 11 bases remaining between them. The CDR3 protein is CAISAGGLSNQPQHF. CDR3 bases: TGTGCCATCAGTGCTGGGGGGCTAAGCAATCAGCCCCAGCATTTT.

V usage is TRBV5-4 and J usage is TRBJ2-3; D not resolved. There are 15 residues in the CDR3. Trimming pared 2 bases from V and 2 bases from J, leaving 12 bases between. In germline, CDR1 is SGHNT, CDR2 YYREEE (reference sequence). The CDR3 DNA is TGTGCCAGCAGCTTTGGAATTGGCGACACAGATACGCAGTATTTT. Its protein is CASSFGIGDTDTQYF. The whole variable domain, remainder taken from reference TRBV5-4 and TRBJ2-3, is ETGVTQSPTHLIKTRGQQVTLRCSSQSGHNTVSWYQQALGQGPQFIFQYYREEENGRGNFPPRFSGLQFPNYSSELNVNALELDDSALYLCASSFGIGDTDTQYFGPGTRLTVL.

The rearrangement links TRBV4-2 to TRBJ2-1; 10 bases line up with TRBD1. The assigned J gene may be wrong: the sequence end matches TRBJ2-7 better. Germline CDR1 reads LGHNA; CDR2 reads YNFKEQ. The CDR3 is 14 residues long. Written as DNA, the CDR3 is TGTGCCAGCAGCCCTCGGACAGGGGGCTACGAGCAGTACTTC. Protein sequence: CASSPRTGGYEQYF.

The rearrangement joins TRBV29-1 to TRBJ1-2, with a possible D match to TRBD1 (5 bases). Germline lookup yields CDR1 SQVTM and CDR2 ANQGSEA. The CDR3 covers 18 residues. Trimming removed 0 bases at V and 4 bases at J, with 24 bases between. This CDR3 is CSVEERRYEGRVCYGYTF. The CDR3 DNA is TGCAGCGTTGAAGAGCGACGGTATGAGGGCAGGGTATGCTATGGCTACACCTTC.

This clonotype was observed many times. The J gene is TRBJ1-2, the V gene TRBV5-1; TRBD1 is a possible D gene (6 bases). The CDR3 loop spans 14 amino acids. Germline V gene lookup returns CDR1 SGHRS and CDR2 YFSETQ. V lost 0 bases and J 6 bases, leaving 12 bases between the germline ends. CDR3 amino acids: CASSLGRGVDGYTF. In DNA form, the CDR3 reads TGCGCCAGCAGCTTGGGTAGGGGGGTCGATGGCTACACCTTC.

This clonotype showed up just a few times. The genes are TRBV28 and TRBJ2-7; 7 nucleotides align to TRBD1. In germline, CDR1 is MDHEN, CDR2 SYDVKM. The CDR3 length is 12 residues. After removal of 2 bases from V and 9 bases from J, the junction contained 4 bases not matched to a gene. Here the CDR3 DNA reads TGTGCCAGCAGTTTAGAGGGGGCGCGGCAGTACTTC. This sequence encodes CASSLEGARQYF.

About this clonotype: This may be a read error: a much more frequent sequence differs by one nucleotide. The rearrangement links TRBV19 to TRBJ1-5; TRBD1 matches 8 bases. Germline CDR1 reads LNHDA; CDR2 reads SQIVND (reference sequence). This CDR3 contains 15 residues. The chain's CDR3 is CASSIRTGMNQAQHF. The CDR3 DNA is TGTGCCAGTAGTATTCGGACAGGGATGAATCAGGCCCAGCATTTT.